The present TCR beta chain was sequenced within a study of vaccination and CD4 T cells after COVID-19. Comments on this clonotype: Its antigen is currently unknown.

V was pared by 5 bases and J by 6 bases, with 10 bases between. CDR3 length: 13 residues. The germline V gene has CDR1 SGHVS and CDR2 FNYEAQ. An Oncomine TCR Beta short-read assay was used to sequence the DNA from cultured CD4+ T cells. TCRdb reprocessed the PCR reads via MiXCR and lists one record per CDR3 protein. The data hold about 6,300 distinct CDR3 sequences, with 68% observed a single time. Treatment: approximately nine-day PBMC culture with coronavirus spike peptide pools or control peptides (ViraFEST assay). Culture of some 1.9 million PBMCs per well took place with 7.5 to 10 IU/ml IL-2 and 8.5 to 10 ug/ml peptide pools.

This TCR was sampled from a human donor who had recovered from COVID-19. Specimen: CD4+ T cells from blood, cultured in vitro. The rearrangement joins TRBV7-6 to TRBJ2-2; a possible D gene is TRBD1 (6 bases). This CDR3 reads CASSEQGAGELFF. The CDR3 DNA reads TGTGCCAGCAGCGAACAGGGAGCCGGGGAGCTGTTTTTT.